This TCR beta chain is drawn from a study of shared T cell receptors in the human thymus. V lost 4 bases to trimming and J lost 2 bases, with 13 bases between them. CDR3 length: 15 amino acids. Germline CDR1 and CDR2: LNHDA and SQIVND (reference sequence). Profiling relied on immunoSEQ multiplex PCR, and the TCRdb table lists in-frame clones only, not all of them. The sample contains about 660,000 clones, around 89% of which appear only once. The sample also formed part of further work on human thymus T cells. As reported in that work: Obtained as resections during corrective heart surgery, the thymus tissue was then studied.

The origin of this receptor is a boy in the first two years of life with a congenital heart defect. The genes are TRBV19 and TRBJ2-3, with D tentatively TRBD2 (5 bases). Specimen: thymocytes. CDR3 bases: TGTGCCAGTAGTACACTACGGACTCCCACAGATACGCAGTATTTT. It encodes CASSTLRTPTDTQYF.